A selection of T cell receptor beta chains follows, all from one sample in a study of blood T cell repertoires in COVID-19. The repertoire was sequenced with immunoSEQ multiplex PCR; TCRdb's copy has only in-frame clones and lacks some. The sample has just under 150,000 clones, about 88% seen once; the top ten hold around 2.5%. Source material: peripheral blood. Receptors were obtained from a human donor with acute or convalescent COVID-19. The donor label of this sample is uncertain. Both conserved end residues are part of each CDR3. D genes are given only for firm matches. Clone size is not always given. Where it is, it says once, few, many or a class for expanded clones.

v_gene	abundance	d_gene	j_gene	CDR3nt	CDR3aa
TRBV27	NA	NA	TRBJ1-1	TGTGCCAGCGCCACTCCGACAGTGAACACTGAAGCTTTCTTT	CASATPTVNTEAFF
TRBV5-6	NA	TRBD1	TRBJ1-1	TGTGCCAGCGGACAGGGGGCGAACACTGAAGCTTTCTTT	CASGQGANTEAFF
TRBV6-2/TRBV6-3	once	NA	TRBJ2-3	TGTGCCAGCAGTTACTCGACGGGAGCGGACCTAAGCTATACGCAGTATTTT	CASSYSTGADLSYTQYF
TRBV19	NA	TRBD1	TRBJ1-5	TGTGCCAGTAGTATACAGGGGGCGGTAAATCAGCCCCAGCATTTT	CASSIQGAVNQPQHF
TRBV2	NA	TRBD2	TRBJ2-5	TGTGCCAGCAACCTACTAGCGGCCAAAGAGACCCAGTACTTC	CASNLLAAKETQYF
TRBV27	NA	NA	TRBJ2-2	TGTGCCAGCAGTCGGACACCCACCACCGGGGAGCTGTTTTTT	CASSRTPTTGELFF
TRBV6-5	NA	TRBD2	TRBJ2-1	TGTGCCAGCAGTATTACCGGGACTATTGGTGAGCAGTTCTTC	CASSITGTIGEQFF
TRBV19	NA	TRBD2	TRBJ2-7	TGTGCCAGTAGTTTCGGCTCTAGCGGGGATGTGGGCTACGAGCAGTACTTC	CASSFGSSGDVGYEQYF
TRBV5-4	NA	NA	TRBJ1-2	TGTGCCAGCAGCTTATCGGGGTTCTACACCTTC	CASSLSGFYTF
TRBV11-2	NA	TRBD2	TRBJ2-1	TGTGCCAGCAGCTTAGTCGGCGGGAGGGCCTACAATGAGCAGTTCTTC	CASSLVGGRAYNEQFF
TRBV7-8	NA	TRBD1	TRBJ1-2	TGTGCCAGCAGCTATGGACAGGGGGATGGCTACACCTTC	CASSYGQGDGYTF
TRBV27	NA	NA	TRBJ1-2	TGTGCCAGCAGCGATTTCAGGGCGGCGGGCTACACCTTC	CASSDFRAAGYTF
TRBV6-5	NA	TRBD1	TRBJ2-3	TGTGCCAGCGAGACAGGGGATTCTAGCACAGATACGCAGTATTTT	CASETGDSSTDTQYF
TRBV5-1	NA	NA	TRBJ1-2	TGCGCCAGCAGCTCCGACGGGGGCTACACCTTC	CASSSDGGYTF
TRBV6-6	NA	TRBD1	TRBJ1-5	TGTGCCAGCAGTTACAATGACAGGGTGGGTCAGCCCCAGCATTTT	CASSYNDRVGQPQHF
TRBV25-1	NA	NA	TRBJ1-2	TGTGCCAGCAGTGAGGCGACGACGGGGAACTATGGCTACACCTTC	CASSEATTGNYGYTF